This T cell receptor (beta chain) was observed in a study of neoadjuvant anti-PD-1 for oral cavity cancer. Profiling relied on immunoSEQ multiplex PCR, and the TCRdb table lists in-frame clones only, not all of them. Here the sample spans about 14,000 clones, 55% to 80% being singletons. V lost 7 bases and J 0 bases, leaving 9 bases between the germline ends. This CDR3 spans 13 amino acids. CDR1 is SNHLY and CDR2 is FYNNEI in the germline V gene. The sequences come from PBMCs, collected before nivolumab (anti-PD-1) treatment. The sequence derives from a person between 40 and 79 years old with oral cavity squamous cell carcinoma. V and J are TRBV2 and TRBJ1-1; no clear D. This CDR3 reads CASNGFMNTEAFF. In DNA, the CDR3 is TGTGCCAGCAACGGTTTCATGAACACTGAAGCTTTCTTT.